The text below deals with one T cell receptor (beta chain). Its antigen is as yet unknown. V was cut by 8 bases and J by 3 bases, with 16 bases left in between. CDR3 size: 14 residues. CDR1 LNHNV and CDR2 YYDKDF come from the germline V gene (reference sequence). The naive CD8 fraction comprised CD45RO-negative cells positively selected for CCR7 and excluded terminally differentiated effector memory CD45RA+ cells. Only in-frame clones appear in the TCRdb table, and some are missing; sequencing was by immunoSEQ multiplex PCR. Of 2 million to 2.5 million clones listed, just over 90% are singletons. This entry comes from a study of shared clonotypes between healthy human individuals. Study-level results: Shared across a few donors were around 5% of the naive CD4 clonotypes. Sampling used blood alone; tissue repertoires probably differ.

Sequenced sample: naive CD8+ T cells from PBMCs. The rearrangement links TRBV15 to TRBJ1-1, with D possibly TRBD1 on 5 matching bases. This receptor was obtained from a man aged 18 to 29 in good health. Some clones in this sample may be carry-over from other donors' samples. CDR3 DNA sequence: TGTGCCACCGGGGCACTCACCGGCGACACTGAAGCTTTCTTT. This gives the protein CATGALTGDTEAFF.